This T cell receptor beta chain was sequenced in a study of cytomegalovirus exposure and HLA in healthy donors (dated by TCRdb to 2016 to 2017). Looking at the study overall: According to an earlier analysis of 587 of the donors, 200 million or so T cells yielded approximately 120 million unique TCR beta sequences and less than 300 Gb of sequence data. Along with the approximately 700-subject first cohort, a separate validation cohort of about 110 different subjects was used. Four to six DR-DQ haplotypes were handled as single units for association and clustering because linkage in the cohort was strong. Typing coverage differed by locus: A, B, C, DRB1 and DQB1 were typed in roughly 620-630 donors, DQA1 in approximately 520, DPA1 in some 570, and DPB1 in just under 490. Across under 500 genotyped donors of the cohort, an average of about 240,000 unique TCR beta nucleotide sequences per donor were sequenced, and around 20% of those sequences were non-productive. In an earlier analysis of 587 of the donors, high-throughput TCR beta sequencing was used to judge whether each TCR beta V gene segment behaved as functional or pseudogenic. About 300 gigabases of sequencing data and around 80 million unique TCR sequences made up an early release that covered nearly 650 HLA-typed donors. Donor age, sex, ethnicity and CMV serostatus were collected together with the repertoire data. To predict cytomegalovirus infection status, the study brought together high-throughput TCR immunosequencing, statistical association of individual TCRs with disease status, and machine learning. A later genetic analysis took genome-wide SNP genotypes for 398 of the 666 donors and used that subset as a discovery cohort. The study profiled the T cell repertoires of under 700 subjects by immunosequencing and related them to cytomegalovirus serostatus. Class I and class II HLA loci were covered by the typing at four-digit resolution. The later analysis used no new phenotypic data to find candidate immune exposures, relying instead on TCR beta sequences and their occurrence across donors. Every discovery cohort repertoire had been produced on one sequencing platform. The study was designed to test whether signatures of past pathogen exposure could be identified by cataloging public T cell receptors. The genetic ancestry cluster associated with self-reported Caucasian donors included roughly 84% of the 300 to 450 genotyped donors. A later analysis re-examined previously published TCR beta repertoires from roughly 650 donors and added high-resolution HLA genotyping to investigate patterns of TCR occurrence.

This clone was seen more than once but under ten times. The specificity of this receptor is unknown. No quality values exist for individual bases; no much larger clone is one base distant. From the cysteine up to the phenylalanine, the CDR3 has a length of 14 residues. The only DNA kept is the CDR3, 42 bases in frame from the first base. Reading the germline V gene gives CDR1 SGHTA and CDR2 FQGNSA. At the junction V is shortened by 0 bases and J by 5 bases, with 10 bases in between. In total, 630 or so healthy bone marrow donors made up the cohort. All cohort members were sampled while nominally healthy, although unrecorded immune exposures were likely present. The donor tested CMV seronegative, placing the donor among the 300 to 450 seronegative members of the cohort. Each donor provided a peripheral blood sample, and peripheral blood mononuclear cells were used for TCR beta sequencing. Genomic DNA extraction from the blood cell samples was performed with the Qiagen DNeasy Blood Extraction Kit.

Beyond this particular receptor, the publication reports: A cluster of highly shared sequence variants was judged likely to be a technical artifact of the sequencing pipeline. Because HLA typing was missing for some donors at each locus, association tests included only the typed subset. The classifier was reported to diagnose cytomegalovirus status with high specificity and sensitivity in both the original and validation cohorts. It was suggested by the authors that the approach could potentially be generalized to other disease states and immunological phenotypes. According to a later analysis, most CMV-associated TCR beta chains appeared to be HLA-restricted, and the HLA associations seemed to be driven largely by CMV exposure. In a later analysis, several top co-occurrence clusters were reported to appear linked to parvovirus B19, influenza, CMV and Epstein-Barr virus. Compared with the roughly 600-donor mean, donors in an Asian-associated ancestry cluster had fewer N-insertions in productive TCRs, according to a later genetic analysis. The presence/absence analyses assumed that sequencing depth was roughly uniform across donors, and that assumption may not be true. Strong co-occurrence of HLA alleles, especially DR and DQ, made assigning TCR associations to individual alleles difficult. Most TCR sequences were seen in very few donors, while some public TCRs were found in many individuals. The study listed approximately 150 TCR beta chains as associated with cytomegalovirus. A later analysis found that TCR association rates varied across HLA loci, with DRB1 alleles showing the most associated TCRs and HLA-C alleles the fewest. Some IMGT-functional V segments, including TRBV6-2 and TRBV6-3, could not be distinguished by the 87-base-pair reads and were therefore excluded. Because counts were too low, some 16 rarely observed V segments, including chromosome 9 orphons, were excluded from the earlier analysis of some 590 of the donors. V-gene and J-gene trimming of TCR beta chains was associated with a missense DCLRE1C variant in a later genetic analysis, and the association was replicated in an independent cohort. Compared with equally common non-associated chains, HLA-associated TCR beta chains in a later analysis were more clonally expanded and had lower generation probabilities. The cohort was sequenced for TCR beta chains only, and without alpha or paired-chain data the features that could be detected were limited. CMV serostatus was the only immune exposure information available for the cohort. An earlier analysis of approximately 600 of the donors showed that most TCR beta V segments appeared in productive rearrangements either about 90% or about 30% of the time, which broadly matched IMGT annotations. In vitro tests confirmed that a few of the cytomegalovirus-associated TCR beta chains recognize cytomegalovirus antigens. At a false discovery rate of 0.05, a later analysis linked around 17,000 TCR beta sequences to specific HLA alleles. A further reported finding was that TCR beta sequences accurately predicted the HLA-A and HLA-B alleles for most subjects in the first cohort. Correlated functional status among segregating V segments might be attributable to linkage disequilibrium, but an unknown experimental factor could not be ruled out.

The receptor library was made with the immunoSEQ multiplex PCR assay. For the multiplex PCR, a mixture combining 60 forward primers for TCR Vbeta segments and 13 reverse primers for TCR Jbeta segments was used. A multiplex PCR assay on genomic DNA amplified the CDR3 region of rearranged TCR beta genes. On the Illumina HiSeq System, the amplified TCR beta libraries were sequenced as 87-base-pair reads. Under the source paper's analysis protocol: A later analysis counted tens of millions of unique TCR beta chains across the roughly 700 repertoires, and some 11 million of these chains were shared by at least two donors. Raw reads were error-corrected and collapsed into unique sequences with a nearest-neighbor algorithm that merged closely related sequences to remove PCR and sequencing errors. Alignment of CDR3 sequences to IMGT reference sequences was used to assign V, D and J gene segments. For a sequence to be retained, at least a six-nucleotide match to both a V gene segment and a J gene segment was required. A rearrangement was called productive if the CDR3 had no stop codons and remained in frame with V and J, and every other rearrangement was called non-productive. CDR3 was defined by IMGT convention, running from the second conserved V-encoded cysteine to the conserved J-encoded phenylalanine. The earlier analysis of some 540 of the donors excluded any sequence lacking an unambiguous match to a single V gene segment. In an earlier analysis of approximately 550 of the donors, V segments were called functional above 56.7% productive rearrangements and were called segregating when the between-donor standard deviation exceeded 5%. A statistical classification framework was developed to diagnose cytomegalovirus status using the catalog of TCR beta chain sequences. In a later analysis, TCR nucleotide sequences were compared against IMGT/GENE-DB human TR gene sequences so that V and J genes could be assigned. A later analysis assigned CDR3 sequences and most-parsimonious VDJ recombination scenarios with the TCRdist pipeline. A later analysis defined each TCR beta chain by its CDR3 amino acid sequence plus V-gene family, and excluded reads lacking a unique V-gene family. To address suspected cross-contamination and a sequencing artifact, a later analysis removed 592 highly shared, low-generation-probability nucleotide sequences. For each public chain, a later analysis derived a clonal expansion index from normalized ranks of inferred template counts within each repertoire. In a later analysis, generation probabilities were computed using a VDJ recombination model fitted to out-of-frame rearrangements, and the results were checked against IGoR. Hypergeometric tests were used in a later analysis to score TCR-TCR, TCR-HLA and TCR-CMV co-occurrence, with a repertoire-size bias correction applied to the TCR pairs. To estimate false discovery rates, a later analysis permuted the HLA or CMV assignments 20 times. In a later analysis, co-occurring TCRs were grouped using DBSCAN, and TCRdist sequence similarity was added for clustering within HLA-allele-positive subsets. Repertoires with fewer than 30,000 or more than 120,000 public chains were left out of co-occurrence clustering, as were about five repertoires with anomalous nucleotide sharing. TCRdb obtained this table from immuneACCESS and retained in-frame rearrangements with V and J assigned. These tables miss some clones; where compared with another copy, unresolved V genes account for less than half of the shortfall, and the remainder is unexplained. V and J calls and clone size are copied from that table; D and trimming were computed from the DNA. Recorded for this sample are 120,000 or so clones; about four fifths of them occurred a single time. The ten largest clones add up to about 1.5% of the sample.

Recombination joined TRBV7-2 with TRBJ2-5; a tentative D match to TRBD1 spans 5 bases. The sequenced sample consisted of PBMCs. The sequence came from a young woman in good health and CMV-seronegative. CDR3 loop: CASSLAGPGETQYF. The nucleotides read TGTGCCAGCAGCTTAGCTGGCCCAGGGGAGACCCAGTACTTC.